This T cell receptor beta chain was documented in a study of cytomegalovirus exposure and HLA in healthy donors. The PCR ran on 60 Vbeta and 13 Jbeta primers. Assay used: immunoSEQ multiplex PCR; TCRdb lists only in-frame clones, some missing. This sample has under 200,000 clones, with roughly 79% found just once. A remark on this clone: Its target is unknown.

Germline V lookup: CDR1 SEHNR, CDR2 FQNEAQ (reference sequence). This CDR3 contains 16 residues. V trimming: 4 bases; J trimming: 4 bases; junction bases outside the gene matches: 11. Broader study findings: In a later analysis, TCR beta V- and J-gene trimming was associated with a missense DCLRE1C variant.

The sequenced material came from PBMCs. The clonotype was recovered from a woman aged 45-60 years in good health and CMV-seronegative. V usage is TRBV7-9 and J usage is TRBJ1-1; 8 bases agree with TRBD1. The CDR3 DNA reads as TGTGCCAGCAGCTCCGACAGGGGATCATCCTCCACTGAAGCTTTCTTT. Protein sequence: CASSSDRGSSSTEAFF. The complete variable domain, with remaining parts taken from reference TRBV7-9 and TRBJ1-1, reads DTGVSQNPRHKITKRGQNVTFRCDPISEHNRLYWYRQTLGQGPEFLTYFQNEAQLEKSRLLSDRFSAERPKGSFSTLEIQRTEQGDSAMYLCASSSDRGSSSTEAFFGQGTRLTVV.